This record covers a single TCR beta chain. This entry is derived from a study of blood T cell repertoires in COVID-19. As originally analysed: The assay estimated nucleated cells by amplifying reference gene primers. The method was immunoSEQ multiplex PCR; TCRdb's version includes in-frame clones alone and lacks a portion of them. The V and J calls and the clone size are those of that table, but D and trimming were determined from the DNA. The profile shows 100,000 to 150,000 clones, 65% to 90% of them singletons. This CDR3 region has 15 residues. Trimming pared 5 bases from V and 4 bases from J, leaving 14 bases between. The germline V gene has CDR1 SEHNR and CDR2 FQNEAQ (reference sequence).

Sequenced material: peripheral blood. The sequence derives from a woman aged 55-69 years with active or convalescent COVID-19. The rearrangement uses TRBV7-9 and TRBJ2-2, with D possibly being TRBD1 (6 bases). The CDR3 nucleotides are TGTGCCAGCAGCCTCCACAGGGATTTCACCGGGGAGCTGTTTTTT. Translation: CASSLHRDFTGELFF.